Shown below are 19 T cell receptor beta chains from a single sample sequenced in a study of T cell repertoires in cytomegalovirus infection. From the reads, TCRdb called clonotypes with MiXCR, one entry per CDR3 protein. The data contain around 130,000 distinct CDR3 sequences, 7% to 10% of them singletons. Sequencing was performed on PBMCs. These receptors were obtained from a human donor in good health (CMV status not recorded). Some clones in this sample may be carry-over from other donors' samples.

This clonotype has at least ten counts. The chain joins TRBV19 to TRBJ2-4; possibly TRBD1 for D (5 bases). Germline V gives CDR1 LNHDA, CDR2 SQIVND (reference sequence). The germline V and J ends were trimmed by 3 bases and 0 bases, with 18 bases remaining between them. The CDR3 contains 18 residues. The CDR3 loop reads CASSIRQSNLLAKNIQYF. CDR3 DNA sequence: TGTGCCAGTAGTATCCGACAGAGCAACCTATTAGCCAAAAACATTCAGTACTTC.

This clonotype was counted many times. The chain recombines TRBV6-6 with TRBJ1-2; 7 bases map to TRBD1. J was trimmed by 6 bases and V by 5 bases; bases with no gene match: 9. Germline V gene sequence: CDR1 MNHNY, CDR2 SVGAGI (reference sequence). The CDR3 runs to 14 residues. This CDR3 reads CASSAPMTGNGYTF. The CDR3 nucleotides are TGTGCCAGCAGTGCCCCCATGACAGGGAATGGCTACACCTTC.

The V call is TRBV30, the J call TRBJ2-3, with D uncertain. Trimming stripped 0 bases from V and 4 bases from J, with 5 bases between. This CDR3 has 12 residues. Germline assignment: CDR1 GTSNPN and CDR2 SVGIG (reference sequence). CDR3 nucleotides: TGTGCCTGGAGTGTGAGTGCAGATACGCAGTATTTT. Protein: CAWSVSADTQYF.

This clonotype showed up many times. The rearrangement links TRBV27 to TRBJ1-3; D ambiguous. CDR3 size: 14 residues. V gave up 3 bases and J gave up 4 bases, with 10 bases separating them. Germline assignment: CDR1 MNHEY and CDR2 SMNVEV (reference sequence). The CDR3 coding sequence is TGTGCCAGCAGTTTGTCCAGCCTCGGAAACACCATATATTTT. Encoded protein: CASSLSSLGNTIYF.

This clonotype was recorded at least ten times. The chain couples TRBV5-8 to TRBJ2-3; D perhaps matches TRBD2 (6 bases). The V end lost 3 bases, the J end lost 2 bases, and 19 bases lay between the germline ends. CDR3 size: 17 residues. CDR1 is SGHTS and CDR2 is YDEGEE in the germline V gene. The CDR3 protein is CASSSTPGLTFTDTQYF. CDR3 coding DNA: TGTGCCAGCAGCTCGACCCCGGGACTCACATTCACAGATACGCAGTATTTT.

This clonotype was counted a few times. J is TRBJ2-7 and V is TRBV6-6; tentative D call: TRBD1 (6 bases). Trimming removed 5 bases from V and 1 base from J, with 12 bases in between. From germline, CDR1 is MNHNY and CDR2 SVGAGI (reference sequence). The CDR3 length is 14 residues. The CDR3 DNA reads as TGTGCCAGCAGTCAGGACAGATCATCCTACGAGCAGTACTTC. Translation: CASSQDRSSYEQYF.

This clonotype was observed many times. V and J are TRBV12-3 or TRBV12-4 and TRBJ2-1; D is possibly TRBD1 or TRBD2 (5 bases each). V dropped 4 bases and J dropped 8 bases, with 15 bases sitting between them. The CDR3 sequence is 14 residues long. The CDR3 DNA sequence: TGTGCCAGCAGTTCCCCCGGGGCTCGACATGAGCAGTTCTTC. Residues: CASSSPGARHEQFF.

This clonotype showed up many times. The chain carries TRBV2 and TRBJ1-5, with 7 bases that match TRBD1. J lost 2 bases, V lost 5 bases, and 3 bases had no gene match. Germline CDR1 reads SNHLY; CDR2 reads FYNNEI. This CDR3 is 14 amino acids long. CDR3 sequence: CASSRQGGNQPQHF. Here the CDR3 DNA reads TGTGCCAGCAGTAGACAGGGTGGCAATCAGCCCCAGCATTTT. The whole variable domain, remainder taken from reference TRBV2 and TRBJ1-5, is EPEVTQTPSHQVTQMGQEVILRCVPISNHLYFYWYRQILGQKVEFLVSFYNNEISEKSEIFDDQFSVERPDGSNFTLKIRSTKLEDSAMYFCASSRQGGNQPQHFGDGTRLSIL.

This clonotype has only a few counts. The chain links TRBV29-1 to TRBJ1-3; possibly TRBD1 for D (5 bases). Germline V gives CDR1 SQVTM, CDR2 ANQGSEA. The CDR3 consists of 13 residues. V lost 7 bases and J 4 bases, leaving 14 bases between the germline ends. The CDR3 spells CSAGGAPGNTIYF. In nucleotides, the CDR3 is TGCAGCGCCGGAGGGGCGCCCGGAAACACCATATATTTT. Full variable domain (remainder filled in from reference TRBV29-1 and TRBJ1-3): SAVISQKPSRDICQRGTSLTIQCQVDSQVTMMFWYRQQPGQSLTLIATANQGSEATYESGFVIDKFPISRPNLTFSTLTVSNMSPEDSSIYLCSAGGAPGNTIYFGEGSWLTVV.

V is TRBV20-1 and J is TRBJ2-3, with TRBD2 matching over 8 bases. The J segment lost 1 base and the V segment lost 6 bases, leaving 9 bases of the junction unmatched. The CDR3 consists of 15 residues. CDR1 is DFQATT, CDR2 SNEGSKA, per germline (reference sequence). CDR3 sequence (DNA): TGCAGTGCCCCCCCTAGGCGGGGGGGCACAGATACGCAGTATTTT. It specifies CSAPPRRGGTDTQYF.

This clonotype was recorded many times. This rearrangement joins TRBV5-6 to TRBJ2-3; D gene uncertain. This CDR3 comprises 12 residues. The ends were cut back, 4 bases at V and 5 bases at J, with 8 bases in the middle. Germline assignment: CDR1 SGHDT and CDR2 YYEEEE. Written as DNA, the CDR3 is TGTGCCAGCAGCCGCCTCGTAGATACGCAGTATTTT. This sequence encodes CASSRLVDTQYF.

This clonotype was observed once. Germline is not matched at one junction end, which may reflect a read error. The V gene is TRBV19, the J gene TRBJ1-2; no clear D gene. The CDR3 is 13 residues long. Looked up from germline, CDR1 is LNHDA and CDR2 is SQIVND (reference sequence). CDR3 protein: CASSIGENYSYTF. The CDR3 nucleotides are TGTGCCAGTAGTATTGGGGAGAACTATAGCTACACCTTC. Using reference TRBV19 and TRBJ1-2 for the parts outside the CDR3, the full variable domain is DGGITQSPKYLFRKEGQNVTLSCEQNLNHDAMYWYRQDPGQGLRLIYYSQIVNDFQKGDIAEGYSVSREKKESFPLTVTSAQKNPTAFYLCASSIGENYSYTFGSGTRLTVV.

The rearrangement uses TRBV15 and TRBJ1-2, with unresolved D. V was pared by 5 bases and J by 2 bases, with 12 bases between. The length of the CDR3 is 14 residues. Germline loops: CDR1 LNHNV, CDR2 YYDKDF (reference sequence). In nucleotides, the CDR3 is TGTGCCACCAGCCAGGACGGGCCCAACTATGGCTACACCTTC. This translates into CATSQDGPNYGYTF.

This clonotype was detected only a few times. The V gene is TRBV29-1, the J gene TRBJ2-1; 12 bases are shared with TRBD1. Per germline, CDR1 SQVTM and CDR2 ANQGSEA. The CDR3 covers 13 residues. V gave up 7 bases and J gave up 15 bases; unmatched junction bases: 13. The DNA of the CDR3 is TGCAGCGCCAATTACCTGGGACAGGGGGCTCGGTTCTTC. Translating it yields CSANYLGQGARFF.

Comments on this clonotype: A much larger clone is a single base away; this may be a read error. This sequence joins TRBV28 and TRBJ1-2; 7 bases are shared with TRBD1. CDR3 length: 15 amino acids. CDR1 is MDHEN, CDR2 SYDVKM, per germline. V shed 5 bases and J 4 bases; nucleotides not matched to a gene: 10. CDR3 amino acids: CASSAPGQSIYGYTF. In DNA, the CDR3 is TGTGCCAGCAGTGCACCGGGACAGTCTATCTATGGCTACACCTTC.

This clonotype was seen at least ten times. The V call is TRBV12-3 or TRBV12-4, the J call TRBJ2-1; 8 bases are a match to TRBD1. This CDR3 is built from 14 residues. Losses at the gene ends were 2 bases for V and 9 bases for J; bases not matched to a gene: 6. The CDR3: CASSLRQGAGEQFF. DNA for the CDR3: TGTGCCAGCAGTTTACGTCAGGGGGCTGGTGAGCAGTTCTTC.

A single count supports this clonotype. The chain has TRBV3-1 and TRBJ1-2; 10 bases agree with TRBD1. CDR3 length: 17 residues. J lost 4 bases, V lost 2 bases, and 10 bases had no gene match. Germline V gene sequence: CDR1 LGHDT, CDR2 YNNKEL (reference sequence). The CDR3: CASSQLNRDRGSYGYTF. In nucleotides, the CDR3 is TGTGCCAGCAGCCAATTAAACCGGGACAGGGGAAGCTATGGCTACACCTTC.

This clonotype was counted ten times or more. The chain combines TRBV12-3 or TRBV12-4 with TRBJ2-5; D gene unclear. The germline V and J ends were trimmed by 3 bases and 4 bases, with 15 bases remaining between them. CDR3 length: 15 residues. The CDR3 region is CASSFLKPSAETQYF. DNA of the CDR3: TGTGCCAGCAGTTTCTTGAAGCCATCCGCAGAGACCCAGTACTTC.

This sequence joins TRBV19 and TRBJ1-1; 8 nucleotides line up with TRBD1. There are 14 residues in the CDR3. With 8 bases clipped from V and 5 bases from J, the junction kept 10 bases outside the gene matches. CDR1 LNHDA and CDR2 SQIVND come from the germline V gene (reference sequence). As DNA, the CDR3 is TGTGCCAGTGCGGGGGACAGGATTCGGACTGAAGCTTTCTTT. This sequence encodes CASAGDRIRTEAFF. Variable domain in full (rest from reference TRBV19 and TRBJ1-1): DGGITQSPKYLFRKEGQNVTLSCEQNLNHDAMYWYRQDPGQGLRLIYYSQIVNDFQKGDIAEGYSVSREKKESFPLTVTSAQKNPTAFYLCASAGDRIRTEAFFGQGTRLTVV.